This T cell receptor (beta chain) is from a study of T cells after yellow fever vaccination. TCRdb re-called the 5' RACE reads through MiXCR, storing one row per CDR3 protein. Of about 340,000 distinct CDR3 sequences in the sample, approximately 4% are singletons; the top ten hold approximately 24%. CDR1 and CDR2 (germline): SGHAT, FQNNGV. The ends were cut back, 5 bases at V and 7 bases at J, with 17 bases in the middle. The CDR3 extends over 15 amino acids. This clonotype was picked up many times. The TCR was taken from a man between 18 and 35 years old who received the YFV17D yellow fever vaccine. The sequences come from PBMCs, collected 5 days after the yellow fever booster vaccination. V and J are TRBV11-2 and TRBJ2-2, with a tentative D call TRBD2 (6 bases). CDR3 sequence (DNA): TGTGCCAGCAGCGGGCGGGACGGCGGACTCGGGGAGCTGTTTTTT. Encoded protein: CASSGRDGGLGELFF.